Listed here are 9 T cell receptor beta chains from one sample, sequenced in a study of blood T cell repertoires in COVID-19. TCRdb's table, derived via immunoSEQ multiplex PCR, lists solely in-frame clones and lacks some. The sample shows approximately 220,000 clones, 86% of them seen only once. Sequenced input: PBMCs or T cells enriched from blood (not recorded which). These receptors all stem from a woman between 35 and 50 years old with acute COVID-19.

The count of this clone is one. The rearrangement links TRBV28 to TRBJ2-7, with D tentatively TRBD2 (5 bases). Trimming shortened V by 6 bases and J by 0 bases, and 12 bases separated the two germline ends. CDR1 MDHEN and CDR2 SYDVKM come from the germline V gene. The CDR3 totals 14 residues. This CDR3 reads CASSLGLISYEQYF. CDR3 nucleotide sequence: TGTGCCAGCAGCCTAGGACTTATCTCCTACGAGCAGTACTTC.

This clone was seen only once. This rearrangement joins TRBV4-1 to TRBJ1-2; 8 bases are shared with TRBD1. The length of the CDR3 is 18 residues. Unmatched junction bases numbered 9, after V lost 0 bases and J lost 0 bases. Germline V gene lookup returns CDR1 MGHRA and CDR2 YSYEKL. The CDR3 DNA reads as TGCGCCAGCAGCCAAGACTCCGGGACAGGAATAACTAACTATGGCTACACCTTC. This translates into CASSQDSGTGITNYGYTF.

Here the CDR3 DNA reads TGTGCCAGTAGTACAATACAGGTCCAGGTCCCAGAAGCTTTCTTT. It translates to CASSTIQVQVPEAFF. This chain joins TRBV19 and TRBJ1-1; weak D call: TRBD1 (5 bases). The CDR3 totals 15 residues. V lost 4 bases and J lost 8, with 20 bases in between. The germline CDR1 and CDR2 sequences are LNHDA and SQIVND (reference sequence).

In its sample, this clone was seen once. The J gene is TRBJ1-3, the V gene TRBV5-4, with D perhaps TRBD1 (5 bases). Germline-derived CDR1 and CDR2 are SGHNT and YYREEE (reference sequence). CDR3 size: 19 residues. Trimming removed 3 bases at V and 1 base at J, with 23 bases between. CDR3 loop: CASSSFGAGSGVSGNTIYF. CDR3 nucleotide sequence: TGTGCCAGCAGCTCGTTCGGGGCCGGGTCGGGGGTGTCTGGAAACACCATATATTTT.

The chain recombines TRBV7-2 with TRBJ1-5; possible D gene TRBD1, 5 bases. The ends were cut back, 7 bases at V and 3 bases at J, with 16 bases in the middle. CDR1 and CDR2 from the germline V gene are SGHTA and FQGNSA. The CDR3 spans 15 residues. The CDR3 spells CASTTFPGPNQPQHF. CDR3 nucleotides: TGTGCCAGCACAACCTTCCCAGGGCCCAATCAGCCCCAGCATTTT.

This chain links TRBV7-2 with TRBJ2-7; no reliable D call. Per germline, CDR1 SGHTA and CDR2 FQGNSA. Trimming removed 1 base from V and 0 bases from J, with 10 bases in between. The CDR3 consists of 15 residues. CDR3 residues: CASSLVIEDSYEQYF. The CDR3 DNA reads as TGTGCCAGCAGCTTAGTTATCGAGGACTCCTACGAGCAGTACTTC.

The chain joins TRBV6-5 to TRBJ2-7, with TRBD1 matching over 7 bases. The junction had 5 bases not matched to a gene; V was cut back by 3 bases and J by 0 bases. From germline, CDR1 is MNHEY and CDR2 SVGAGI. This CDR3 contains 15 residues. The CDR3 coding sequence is TGTGCCAGCAGTTATTTTGGGACAGACTCCTACGAGCAGTACTTC. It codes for CASSYFGTDSYEQYF.

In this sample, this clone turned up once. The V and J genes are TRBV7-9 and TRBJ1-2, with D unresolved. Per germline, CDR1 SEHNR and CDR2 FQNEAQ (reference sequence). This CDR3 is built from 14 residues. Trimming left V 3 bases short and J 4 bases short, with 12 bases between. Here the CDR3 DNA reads TGTGCCAGCAGCTTCGGTGGGAGCACCTATGGCTACACCTTC. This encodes CASSFGGSTYGYTF.

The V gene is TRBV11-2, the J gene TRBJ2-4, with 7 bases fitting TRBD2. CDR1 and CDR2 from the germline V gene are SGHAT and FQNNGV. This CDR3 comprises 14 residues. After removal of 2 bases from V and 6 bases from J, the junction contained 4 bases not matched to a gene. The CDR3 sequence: CASSLPREGNIQYF. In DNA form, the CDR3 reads TGTGCCAGCAGCTTACCAAGGGAGGGAAACATTCAGTACTTC.